Below, 10 T cell receptor beta chains from the same sample are listed, as sequenced in a study of response to subunit inactivated influenza vaccine. TCRdb independently ran MiXCR on the RT-PCR reads; one entry per CDR3 protein. The data contain approximately 520,000 distinct CDR3 sequences, about 25% of them singletons. Source: CD4+ T cells sorted from PBMCs, taken less than 6 days after vaccination. All receptors come from a man aged 50 to 59 who received an inactivated influenza vaccine.

The V call is TRBV28, the J call TRBJ2-7; D is unresolved. Germline V gene sequence: CDR1 MDHEN, CDR2 SYDVKM. CDR3 length: 13 amino acids. Trimming took 5 bases from V and 4 from J, leaving 12 bases between them. The CDR3 here is CASSPPPSYEQYF. The CDR3 bases are TGTGCCAGCAGTCCACCCCCCTCTTACGAGCAGTACTTC. The full variable domain, with the rest looked up from reference TRBV28 and TRBJ2-7, is DVKVTQSSRYLVKRTGEKVFLECVQDMDHENMFWYRQDPGLGLRLIYFSYDVKMKEKGDIPEGYSVSREKKERFSLILESASTNQTSMYLCASSPPPSYEQYFGPGTRLTVT.

The genes are TRBV9 and TRBJ2-5; 12 positions agree with TRBD1. There are 16 residues in the CDR3. Trimming took 0 bases from V and 4 from J; bases not matched to a gene: 4. Per germline, CDR1 SGDLS and CDR2 YYNGEE. CDR3 sequence reads: CASSVGPGQGAETQYF. As DNA, the CDR3 is TGTGCCAGCAGCGTAGGTCCGGGACAGGGGGCAGAGACCCAGTACTTC.

This clonotype was counted only a few times. J is TRBJ1-5 and V is TRBV20-1, with a possible D match to TRBD1 (6 bases). CDR3 length equals 14 residues. Germline V gives CDR1 DFQATT, CDR2 SNEGSKA (reference sequence). V dropped 3 bases and J dropped 6 bases, with 15 bases sitting between them. The CDR3 region has the DNA TGCAGTGCTAGTCGAACAGGGTGGCGTCAGCCCCAGCATTTT. This codes for CSASRTGWRQPQHF.

The chain couples TRBV7-2 to TRBJ2-1; D might be TRBD2 (5 bases). Trimming left V 5 bases short and J 1 base short, with 12 bases between. This CDR3 contains 15 residues. CDR1 SGHTA and CDR2 FQGNSA come from the germline V gene. Here the CDR3 reads CASSSSSGSYNEQFF. The CDR3 coding sequence is TGTGCCAGCAGCAGTTCCTCGGGGTCCTACAATGAGCAGTTCTTC.

The chain has TRBV18 and TRBJ2-1, with 11 bases fitting TRBD2. The CDR3 extends over 17 amino acids. Germline-derived CDR1 and CDR2 are KGHSH and LQKENI. After removal of 0 bases from V and 3 bases from J, the junction contained 4 bases not matched to a gene. In DNA form, the CDR3 reads TGTGCCAGCTCACCACCGGGCGGGACTAGCGGCTACAATGAGCAGTTCTTC. Translated: CASSPPGGTSGYNEQFF.

This clonotype was seen a handful of times. V usage is TRBV7-9 and J usage is TRBJ2-3; 11 bases are shared with TRBD2. This CDR3 is built from 13 residues. The V gene end was trimmed by 11 bases and the J gene end by 3 bases; junction bases not matched to a gene: 4. From germline, CDR1 is SEHNR and CDR2 FQNEAQ (reference sequence). The CDR3 DNA follows: TGTGCCCCGACTAGCGGGACTACAGATACGCAGTATTTT. It codes for CAPTSGTTDTQYF.

This chain connects TRBV5-4 to TRBJ2-3; D not resolved. The length of the CDR3 is 14 residues. CDR1 SGHNT and CDR2 YYREEE come from the germline V gene (reference sequence). Trimming took 2 bases from V and 1 from J, leaving 8 bases between them. CDR3 loop: CASSFDGGTDTQYF. Written as DNA, the CDR3 is TGTGCCAGCAGCTTCGATGGGGGCACAGATACGCAGTATTTT.

This clonotype appeared a few times. This chain joins TRBV7-2 and TRBJ2-1; 8 positions agree with TRBD2. V was clipped by 5 bases and J by 8 bases; unmatched bases: 11. Germline assignment: CDR1 SGHTA and CDR2 FQGNSA. The CDR3 contains 15 residues. The CDR3 here is CASSPRAGGSDEQFF. The CDR3 bases are TGTGCCAGCAGCCCTAGGGCGGGGGGTTCGGATGAGCAGTTCTTC.

Many counts were recorded for this clonotype. This chain connects TRBV6-2 or TRBV6-3 to TRBJ2-1, with 9 bases identical to TRBD2. The germline CDR1 and CDR2 sequences are MNHEY and SVGEGT. The CDR3 is 21 residues long. V lost 7 bases and J lost 1; bases outside the gene matches: 23. The CDR3 region is CASTPVVRWLAGTRSYNEQFF. CDR3 bases: TGTGCCAGCACCCCGGTGGTCCGTTGGCTAGCGGGAACTAGGTCCTACAATGAGCAGTTCTTC.

This clonotype occurred a few times. This chain joins TRBV5-6 and TRBJ1-1, with D tentatively TRBD1 (5 bases). Trimming cost V 2 bases and J 5 bases, with 13 bases left between them. The CDR3 runs to 14 residues. Germline V CDR1 and CDR2: SGHDT, YYEEEE. CDR3 region: CASSFVGGGTEAFF. The CDR3 nucleotides read TGTGCCAGCAGCTTTGTTGGGGGTGGAACTGAAGCTTTCTTT.